This is a list of T cell receptor beta chains from one sample in a study of molecular identifiers for immune sequencing clone quantification. TCRdb passed the PCR reads through MiXCR, listing each CDR3 protein once. The sample contains approximately 500,000 distinct CDR3 sequences, about 21% of which appear only once. Sequencing used naive CD8+ T cells from blood, with Jurkat cell RNA spiked in. These receptors came from a human donor in good health. Some libraries in this study had Jurkat cell RNA spiked in. CDR3s include the opening cysteine and the closing phenylalanine or tryptophan. Fields, in order: D gene, clone size, V gene, CDR3 length, J gene, CDR3 DNA, CDR3 protein. The D gene is left open where the match is weak. Expanded clones are given a class, and other clones once, few, many or no size at all.

D gene: NA
clone size: NA
V gene: TRBV20-1
CDR3 length: 14
J gene: TRBJ2-7
CDR3 DNA: TGCAGTGCTCAAACCGCGCCCAGGGGCTACGAGCAGTACTTC
CDR3 protein: CSAQTAPRGYEQYF

D gene: NA
clone size: NA
V gene: TRBV7-2
CDR3 length: 14
J gene: TRBJ2-3
CDR3 DNA: TGTGCCAGCAGCTCCCTTGGGAACGGGGATACGCAGTATTTT
CDR3 protein: CASSSLGNGDTQYF

D gene: TRBD2
clone size: few
V gene: TRBV15
CDR3 length: 17
J gene: TRBJ2-3
CDR3 DNA: TGTGCCACCAGCAGAGTGGGGACTAGCGGGGACACAGATACGCAGTATTTT
CDR3 protein: CATSRVGTSGDTDTQYF

D gene: TRBD1
clone size: NA
V gene: TRBV14
CDR3 length: 15
J gene: TRBJ2-7
CDR3 DNA: TGTGCCAGCAGCCTAACCCCGACAGGGGCCTACGAGCAGTACTTC
CDR3 protein: CASSLTPTGAYEQYF

D gene: NA
clone size: NA
V gene: TRBV27
CDR3 length: 11
J gene: TRBJ2-3
CDR3 DNA: TGTGCCAGCAGTAATTTGGTTACGCAGTATTTT
CDR3 protein: CASSNLVTQYF

D gene: NA
clone size: NA
V gene: TRBV5-8
CDR3 length: 17
J gene: TRBJ1-2
CDR3 DNA: TGTGCCAGCAGCTTGGTTCCCCGGACGGGGGGAATTGATGGCTACACCTTC
CDR3 protein: CASSLVPRTGGIDGYTF

D gene: NA
clone size: many
V gene: TRBV7-9
CDR3 length: 13
J gene: TRBJ2-7
CDR3 DNA: TGTGCCAGCAGCCTAGTGGCAGGTGACGAGCAGTACTTC
CDR3 protein: CASSLVAGDEQYF

D gene: NA
clone size: many
V gene: TRBV7-9
CDR3 length: 14
J gene: TRBJ2-3
CDR3 DNA: TGTGCCACCATACCAAACACAGGGCCAGATACGCAGTATTTT
CDR3 protein: CATIPNTGPDTQYF

D gene: NA
clone size: many
V gene: TRBV2
CDR3 length: 13
J gene: TRBJ2-7
CDR3 DNA: TGTGCCAGCAGTGGTGGACTGAACTACGAGCAGTACTTC
CDR3 protein: CASSGGLNYEQYF

D gene: TRBD1
clone size: NA
V gene: TRBV20-1
CDR3 length: 16
J gene: TRBJ1-5
CDR3 DNA: TGCAGTGCTAGCGAGCAGGGACAGGGGGTAGTTCAGCCCCAGCATTTT
CDR3 protein: CSASEQGQGVVQPQHF

D gene: TRBD1
clone size: NA
V gene: TRBV30
CDR3 length: 12
J gene: TRBJ2-7
CDR3 DNA: TGTGCCTGGGGCCGGGACAGGAACGAGCAGTACTTC
CDR3 protein: CAWGRDRNEQYF

D gene: NA
clone size: NA
V gene: TRBV27
CDR3 length: 13
J gene: TRBJ1-1
CDR3 DNA: TGTGCCAGCAGTTCTGGGGTCGGGACTGAAGCTTTCTTT
CDR3 protein: CASSSGVGTEAFF

D gene: NA
clone size: many
V gene: TRBV14
CDR3 length: 14
J gene: TRBJ2-5
CDR3 DNA: TGTGCCAGCAGCCCGCTACAGGGTTGGGAGACCCAGTACTTC
CDR3 protein: CASSPLQGWETQYF

D gene: NA
clone size: NA
V gene: TRBV7-9
CDR3 length: 14
J gene: TRBJ2-2
CDR3 DNA: TGTGCCAGCAGCAAAACAGAAGGCACCGGGGAGCTGTTTTTT
CDR3 protein: CASSKTEGTGELFF

D gene: NA
clone size: many
V gene: TRBV7-9
CDR3 length: 14
J gene: TRBJ2-7
CDR3 DNA: TGTGCCAGCAGCTTCCCGGGACACCAGGTCGAGCAGTACTTC
CDR3 protein: CASSFPGHQVEQYF

D gene: NA
clone size: NA
V gene: TRBV12-3/TRBV12-4
CDR3 length: 15
J gene: TRBJ1-4
CDR3 DNA: TGCGCCAGCAGTCCTGGGGCTTCCCGAATTGAAGAACTGTTTTTT
CDR3 protein: CASSPGASRIEELFF

D gene: TRBD1
clone size: few
V gene: TRBV7-9
CDR3 length: 15
J gene: TRBJ1-4
CDR3 DNA: TGTGCCAGCAGCCCGCGGGACAGATTAAATGAAAAACTGTTTTTT
CDR3 protein: CASSPRDRLNEKLFF

D gene: NA
clone size: NA
V gene: TRBV4-1
CDR3 length: 15
J gene: TRBJ2-1
CDR3 DNA: TGCGCCAGCAGCCTTTCCCCGTTGGGGGCGGATGAGCAGTTCTTC
CDR3 protein: CASSLSPLGADEQFF

D gene: NA
clone size: NA
V gene: TRBV9
CDR3 length: 14
J gene: TRBJ2-7
CDR3 DNA: TGTGCCAGCAACCGAAGGGGGGGCCAGAACGAGCAGTACTTC
CDR3 protein: CASNRRGGQNEQYF

D gene: NA
clone size: few
V gene: TRBV7-6
CDR3 length: 13
J gene: TRBJ2-7
CDR3 DNA: TGTGCCAGCAGCTCGACAGGTTTGGACGAGCAGTACTTC
CDR3 protein: CASSSTGLDEQYF

D gene: NA
clone size: many
V gene: TRBV28
CDR3 length: 15
J gene: TRBJ2-5
CDR3 DNA: TGTGCCAGCAGTTTAGATCCATCGTCTCAAGAGACCCAGTACTTC
CDR3 protein: CASSLDPSSQETQYF

D gene: NA
clone size: few
V gene: TRBV9
CDR3 length: 13
J gene: TRBJ2-5
CDR3 DNA: TGTGCCAGCAGCGCGGAAGAGCAAGAGACCCAGTACTTC
CDR3 protein: CASSAEEQETQYF

D gene: NA
clone size: NA
V gene: TRBV7-9
CDR3 length: 13
J gene: TRBJ1-2
CDR3 DNA: TGTGCCAGCAGCTTAGTATACAACTATGGCTACACCTTC
CDR3 protein: CASSLVYNYGYTF

D gene: NA
clone size: NA
V gene: TRBV4-1
CDR3 length: 11
J gene: TRBJ2-7
CDR3 DNA: TGCGCCAGCAGCCAGGGACAACAGCGGGACTTC
CDR3 protein: CASSQGQQRDF

D gene: NA
clone size: many
V gene: TRBV7-8
CDR3 length: 15
J gene: TRBJ2-3
CDR3 DNA: TGTGCCAGCAGCTTAGTGGGTGGAGGCACAGATACGCAGTATTTT
CDR3 protein: CASSLVGGGTDTQYF

D gene: NA
clone size: many
V gene: TRBV20-1
CDR3 length: 16
J gene: TRBJ2-7
CDR3 DNA: TGCAGTGCTAGAGATCTCGGACAGCCCGGGGTATTCGAGCAGTACTTC
CDR3 protein: CSARDLGQPGVFEQYF

D gene: NA
clone size: many
V gene: TRBV27
CDR3 length: 15
J gene: TRBJ2-3
CDR3 DNA: TGTGCCAGCAGTTTAGGGGGTTCTAGCACAGATACGCAGTATTTT
CDR3 protein: CASSLGGSSTDTQYF

D gene: TRBD1
clone size: few
V gene: TRBV7-6
CDR3 length: 15
J gene: TRBJ1-1
CDR3 DNA: TGTGCCAGCAGCTTAGCCGACAGGGGCGACACTGAAGCTTTCTTT
CDR3 protein: CASSLADRGDTEAFF

D gene: NA
clone size: NA
V gene: TRBV12-3/TRBV12-4
CDR3 length: 16
J gene: TRBJ2-1
CDR3 DNA: TGTGCCAGCAGTTTAGTAGGTGGTCAAGGGGACCTAGGGCAGTTCTTC
CDR3 protein: CASSLVGGQGDLGQFF

D gene: NA
clone size: NA
V gene: TRBV5-1
CDR3 length: 15
J gene: TRBJ2-5
CDR3 DNA: TGCGCCAGCAGCTCGGAGGGGGCCTGGTGGGAGACCCAGTACTTC
CDR3 protein: CASSSEGAWWETQYF

D gene: NA
clone size: many
V gene: TRBV7-9
CDR3 length: 13
J gene: TRBJ2-1
CDR3 DNA: TGTGCCAGCAGGAGCAGCTCCTACAATGAGCAGTTCTTC
CDR3 protein: CASRSSSYNEQFF

D gene: NA
clone size: NA
V gene: TRBV28
CDR3 length: 13
J gene: TRBJ2-7
CDR3 DNA: TGTGCCAGCAGTTTGGTCGGAGCCTACGAGCAGTGCTTC
CDR3 protein: CASSLVGAYEQCF

D gene: NA
clone size: few
V gene: TRBV7-2
CDR3 length: 14
J gene: TRBJ1-1
CDR3 DNA: TGTGCCAGCAGCTTAGCGGAAGGGGGTATAGGAGCTTTCTTT
CDR3 protein: CASSLAEGGIGAFF

D gene: TRBD1
clone size: NA
V gene: TRBV29-1
CDR3 length: 11
J gene: TRBJ1-1
CDR3 DNA: TGCAGCGTAGTTAGGGACAGTGAAGCTTTCTTT
CDR3 protein: CSVVRDSEAFF

D gene: TRBD1
clone size: many
V gene: TRBV12-3/TRBV12-4
CDR3 length: 15
J gene: TRBJ2-7
CDR3 DNA: TGTGCCAGCAGTTCGATAGGACAGGGGGCCTACGAGCAGTACTTC
CDR3 protein: CASSSIGQGAYEQYF

D gene: NA
clone size: NA
V gene: TRBV6-2/TRBV6-3
CDR3 length: 13
J gene: TRBJ1-2
CDR3 DNA: TGTGCCAGCAGTTACGCTTATAACTATGGCTACACCTTC
CDR3 protein: CASSYAYNYGYTF

D gene: NA
clone size: many
V gene: TRBV9
CDR3 length: 15
J gene: TRBJ2-7
CDR3 DNA: TGTGCCAGCAGCGTGGTTCCCGGGGGGCTCTACGAGCAGTACTTC
CDR3 protein: CASSVVPGGLYEQYF

D gene: TRBD1
clone size: many
V gene: TRBV12-3/TRBV12-4
CDR3 length: 15
J gene: TRBJ2-1
CDR3 DNA: TGTGCCAGCAGTCCCCGACAGGGGGCCTACAATGAGCAGTTCTTC
CDR3 protein: CASSPRQGAYNEQFF

D gene: TRBD1
clone size: few
V gene: TRBV27
CDR3 length: 15
J gene: TRBJ1-1
CDR3 DNA: TGTGCCAGCAGTTTAGGAGCCAGGGGGATTAATGAAGCTTTCTTT
CDR3 protein: CASSLGARGINEAFF

D gene: NA
clone size: few
V gene: TRBV27
CDR3 length: 14
J gene: TRBJ1-6
CDR3 DNA: TGTGCCAGCAGTTTAAGGGGGTCCAATTCACCCCTCCACTTT
CDR3 protein: CASSLRGSNSPLHF

D gene: NA
clone size: many
V gene: TRBV12-3/TRBV12-4
CDR3 length: 13
J gene: TRBJ1-6
CDR3 DNA: TGTGCCAGCAGTCAGGGAGCGGGCTCACCCCTCCACTTT
CDR3 protein: CASSQGAGSPLHF

D gene: TRBD2
clone size: many
V gene: TRBV7-9
CDR3 length: 17
J gene: TRBJ2-3
CDR3 DNA: TGTGCCAGCAGCTTTCCGGGACTAGCGGGGGACACAGATACGCAGTATTTT
CDR3 protein: CASSFPGLAGDTDTQYF

D gene: NA
clone size: many
V gene: TRBV19
CDR3 length: 14
J gene: TRBJ2-3
CDR3 DNA: TGTGCCAGTTGCACTTCCTCGAGCACAGATACGCAGTATTTT
CDR3 protein: CASCTSSSTDTQYF